The 17 T cell receptor beta chains in this list originate from one sample, sequenced in a study of pediatric ulcerative colitis. TCRdb's copy holds only in-frame clones and misses some; the assay was immunoSEQ multiplex PCR. Of fewer than 13,000 clones in the sample, 80% to 90% were seen once. The rectum was sampled with one to two pinch biopsies at colonoscopy. The sample consisted of gut tissue. The receptors derive from a girl aged 10 to 17 who was a control in a study of pediatric ulcerative colitis.

The rearrangement joins TRBV18 to TRBJ1-5; unclear D gene. CDR3 length: 13 residues. In germline, CDR1 is KGHSH, CDR2 LQKENI. The V gene lost 2 bases and the J gene lost 5 bases, with 7 bases spanning the gap. Written as DNA, the CDR3 is TGTGCCAGCTCACCAACGACCGATCAGCCCCAGCATTTT. It encodes CASSPTTDQPQHF.

The chain is built from TRBV9 and TRBJ2-1, with D uncertain. Germline values: CDR1 SGDLS, CDR2 YYNGEE. With 3 bases removed from V and 10 bases from J, the gap between germline ends came to 8 bases. This CDR3 contains 11 residues. The CDR3 loop reads CASSGTEEQFF. The CDR3 nucleotides read TGTGCCAGCAGCGGTACGGAAGAGCAGTTCTTC. The full variable domain, completed using reference TRBV9 and TRBJ2-1, is DSGVTQTPKHLITATGQRVTLRCSPRSGDLSVYWYQQSLDQGLQFLIQYYNGEERAKGNILERFSAQQFPDLHSELNLSSLELGDSALYFCASSGTEEQFFGPGTRLTVL.

The chain employs TRBV28 and TRBJ1-1; perhaps TRBD1 as D (6 bases). The CDR3 consists of 14 residues. V was shortened by 7 bases and J by 2 bases, with 14 bases between the two germline ends. From germline, CDR1 is MDHEN and CDR2 SYDVKM. The CDR3 reads CASTLTGFNTEAFF. The CDR3 DNA reads TGTGCCAGCACCTTAACAGGGTTCAACACTGAAGCTTTCTTT.

The V gene is TRBV5-1, the J gene TRBJ2-3, with D tentatively TRBD1 or TRBD2 (5 bases each). Trimming pared 2 bases from V and 0 bases from J, leaving 7 bases between. Germline assignment: CDR1 SGHRS and CDR2 YFSETQ. The CDR3 has 14 residues. CDR3 in DNA: TGCGCCAGCAGCTTTGGGGGTAGCACAGATACGCAGTATTTT. This codes for CASSFGGSTDTQYF. Variable domain in full (rest from reference TRBV5-1 and TRBJ2-3): KAGVTQTPRYLIKTRGQQVTLSCSPISGHRSVSWYQQTPGQGLQFLFEYFSETQRNKGNFPGRFSGRQFSNSRSEMNVSTLELGDSALYLCASSFGGSTDTQYFGPGTRLTVL.

In the case of this clone: The germline gene is not matched at one end of the junction; a read error may be the cause. This chain links TRBV6-1 with TRBJ1-5, with TRBD1 matching 8 bases. This CDR3 contains 11 residues. Per germline, CDR1 MNHNS and CDR2 SASEGT. CDR3 DNA sequence: TGCAAAACAGGGGGGAATCAGCCCCAGCATTTT. The encoded protein is CKTGGNQPQHF.

Comment on this clone: The junction differs from germline at one of its ends, possibly a read error. The chain combines TRBV7-7 with TRBJ2-1, with 12 nucleotides matching TRBD2. Looked up from germline, CDR1 is SSHAT and CDR2 is FNYEAQ (reference sequence). The CDR3 has 18 residues. The CDR3 DNA reads TGTGCTAGCAGCTCCGGCCCCGAGGGACTAGCGGGCTTCGGTGAGCAGTTCTTC. Translation: CASSSGPEGLAGFGEQFF.

This rearrangement joins TRBV2 to TRBJ1-1; D gene ambiguous. The germline V gene encodes CDR1 SNHLY and CDR2 FYNNEI. V was clipped by 4 bases and J by 0 bases, with 12 bases between them. The CDR3 has 15 amino acids. DNA of the CDR3: TGTGCCAGCAGTGCCAGTCCGGCAATGAACACTGAAGCTTTCTTT. Its translation: CASSASPAMNTEAFF.

This clone was seen only once. The chain recombines TRBV2 with TRBJ2-3, with 11 bases fitting TRBD1. Germline CDR1 SNHLY, CDR2 FYNNEI. The CDR3 covers 15 residues. Trimming at V came to 8 bases and at J to 1 base, leaving 5 bases not matched to a gene. CDR3: CASLRDRGGTDTQYF. DNA for the CDR3: TGTGCCAGCCTAAGGGACAGGGGGGGCACAGATACGCAGTATTTT.

This sequence joins TRBV9 and TRBJ2-5, with D uncertain. CDR3 length: 13 residues. The V and J ends lost 0 bases and 5 bases respectively, with 8 bases between them. CDR1 SGDLS and CDR2 YYNGEE come from the germline V gene. The CDR3, as DNA: TGTGCCAGCAGCGTAGGTAGTTCTGAGACCCAGTACTTC. Translated: CASSVGSSETQYF.

V is TRBV29-1 and J is TRBJ2-3; D is uncertain. CDR1 and CDR2 (germline): SQVTM, ANQGSEA. Trimming left V 0 bases short and J 0 bases short, with 13 bases between. The CDR3 sequence is 16 residues long. Here the CDR3 reads CSVEDRWSSSTDTQYF. The CDR3 DNA reads TGCAGCGTTGAAGATCGCTGGAGCTCTAGCACAGATACGCAGTATTTT.

The rearrangement links TRBV7-2 to TRBJ2-1; D remains ambiguous. Germline assignment: CDR1 SGHTA and CDR2 FQGNSA. Trimming removed 0 bases at V and 5 bases at J, with 5 bases between. This CDR3 is 13 amino acids long. CDR3 protein: CASSLARNNEQFF. The CDR3, as DNA: TGTGCCAGCAGCTTAGCTCGCAACAATGAGCAGTTCTTC.

The chain uses TRBV7-9 and TRBJ1-5; D not resolved. Between the trimmed V and J ends, which lost 3 bases and 3 bases, there was a span of 9 bases. CDR1 SEHNR and CDR2 FQNEAQ come from the germline V gene (reference sequence). The CDR3 has 14 residues. CDR3: CASSFGSDNQPQHF. The CDR3 nucleotides read TGTGCCAGCAGCTTTGGGTCAGACAATCAGCCCCAGCATTTT. The full variable domain, completed using reference TRBV7-9 and TRBJ1-5, is DTGVSQNPRHKITKRGQNVTFRCDPISEHNRLYWYRQTLGQGPEFLTYFQNEAQLEKSRLLSDRFSAERPKGSFSTLEIQRTEQGDSAMYLCASSFGSDNQPQHFGDGTRLSIL.

The rearrangement links TRBV6-1 to TRBJ1-5; D perhaps matches TRBD1 (5 bases). Germline-derived CDR1 and CDR2 are MNHNS and SASEGT. CDR3 size: 15 residues. Trimming pared 6 bases from V and 6 bases from J, leaving 18 bases between. The DNA of the CDR3 is TGTGCCAGCAGCTCTCGGCCAGTTGGGGGTCAGCCCCAGCATTTT. Amino acid sequence: CASSSRPVGGQPQHF.

This chain joins TRBV9 and TRBJ2-2; 8 nucleotides match TRBD1. The CDR3 extends over 16 amino acids. Trimming at V came to 3 bases and at J to 6 bases, leaving 10 bases not matched to a gene. Germline CDR1 is SGDLS and CDR2 is YYNGEE. The chain's CDR3 is CASSASPGQAAGELFF. CDR3 in DNA: TGTGCCAGCAGCGCATCTCCGGGACAGGCGGCCGGGGAGCTGTTTTTT.

The gene calls are TRBV10-3 and TRBJ1-5; D unresolved. Trimming stripped 3 bases from V and 3 bases from J, with 9 bases between. The V gene's germline CDR1 is ENHRY and CDR2 SYGVKD. This CDR3 is 14 amino acids long. The CDR3 loop is CAISEPGNNQPQHF. The CDR3 DNA sequence: TGTGCCATCAGTGAACCAGGCAACAATCAGCCCCAGCATTTT.

The chain carries TRBV30 and TRBJ1-2; tentatively, D is TRBD1 (5 bases). Trimming stripped 1 base from V and 4 bases from J, with 16 bases between. The germline gives CDR1 GTSNPN, CDR2 SVGIG (reference sequence). This CDR3 spans 15 amino acids. The CDR3 nucleotides are TGTGCCTGGAGTGAGACAGAAAGCGCCGTCTATGGCTACACCTTC. Protein sequence: CAWSETESAVYGYTF.

The gene calls are TRBV9 and TRBJ2-5; D possibly uses TRBD1 or TRBD2 (6 bases each). V was pared by 6 bases and J by 4 bases, with 16 bases between. CDR3 size: 14 residues. Germline V gene lookup returns CDR1 SGDLS and CDR2 YYNGEE. CDR3 in amino acids: CASTMGGGVETQYF. The DNA for the CDR3 is TGTGCCAGCACTATGGGGGGCGGCGTAGAGACCCAGTACTTC.